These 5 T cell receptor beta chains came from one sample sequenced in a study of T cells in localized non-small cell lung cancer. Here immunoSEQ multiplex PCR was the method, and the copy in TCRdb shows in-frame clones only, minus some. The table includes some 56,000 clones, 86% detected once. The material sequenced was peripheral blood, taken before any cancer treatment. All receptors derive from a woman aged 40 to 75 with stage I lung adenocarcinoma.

The DNA of the CDR3 is TGTGCCAGCAGGCGAGAAGTAGGGGACAAATTTGAGTACTTC. Translating gives CASRREVGDKFEYF. J is TRBJ2-5 and V is TRBV11-2; a possible D gene is TRBD1 (6 bases). The CDR3 runs 14 residues. CDR1 is SGHAT and CDR2 is FQNNGV in the germline V gene. V lost 6 bases, J lost 12 bases, and 23 bases lay in between.

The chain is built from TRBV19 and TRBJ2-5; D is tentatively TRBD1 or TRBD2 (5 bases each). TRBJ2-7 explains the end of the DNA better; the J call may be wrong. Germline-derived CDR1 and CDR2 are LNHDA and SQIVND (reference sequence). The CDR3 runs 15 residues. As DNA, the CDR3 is TGTGCCAGTAGTTTGAGATGGGACGGAGCCTACGAGCAGTACTTC. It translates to CASSLRWDGAYEQYF.

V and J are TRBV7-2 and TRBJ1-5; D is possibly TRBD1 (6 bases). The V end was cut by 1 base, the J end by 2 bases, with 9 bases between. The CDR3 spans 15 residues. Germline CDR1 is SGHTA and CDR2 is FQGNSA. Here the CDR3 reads CASSLDSGGNQPQHF. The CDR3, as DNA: TGTGCCAGCAGCTTAGATTCAGGGGGCAATCAGCCCCAGCATTTT.

For the CDR3, the DNA is TGTGCCAGCAGTTTATCTACTAGCGGGGGGGTAACATTCTCCTACGAGCAGTACTTC. This encodes CASSLSTSGGVTFSYEQYF. V is TRBV28 and J is TRBJ2-7; 13 positions agree with TRBD2. The germline CDR1 and CDR2 sequences are MDHEN and SYDVKM. This CDR3 is 19 amino acids long. V shed 1 base, J shed 0 bases, and the junction held 9 bases outside the gene matches.

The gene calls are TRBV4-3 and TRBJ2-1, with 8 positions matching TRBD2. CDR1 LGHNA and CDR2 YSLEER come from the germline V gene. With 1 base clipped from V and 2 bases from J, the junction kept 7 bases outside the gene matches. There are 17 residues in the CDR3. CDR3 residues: CASSQGAGVVTYNEQFF. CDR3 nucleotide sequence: TGCGCCAGCAGCCAAGGAGCGGGGGTAGTAACCTACAATGAGCAGTTCTTC.